The 25 T cell receptor beta chains given below trace back to one sample, sequenced in a study of radiotherapy plus CTLA-4 blockade in lung cancer. Only in-frame clones appear in the TCRdb table, and some are missing; sequencing was by immunoSEQ multiplex PCR. Of tens of thousands of clones listed, 65% to 75% are singletons. The sequencing here drew on peripheral blood, taken from a patient treated with radiotherapy plus ipilimumab. The receptors come from a human donor with non-small cell lung cancer who had stable disease on radiotherapy plus ipilimumab.

The chain carries TRBV19 and TRBJ1-3; possibly TRBD1 for D (6 bases). The V and J ends lost 5 bases and 0 bases respectively, with 14 bases between them. Germline loops: CDR1 LNHDA, CDR2 SQIVND (reference sequence). This CDR3 contains 16 residues. CDR3 bases: TGTGCCAGTAGTCAGCCTGGGACAATCTCTGGAAACACCATATATTTT. It codes for CASSQPGTISGNTIYF. Full variable domain (outside the CDR3, taken from reference TRBV19 and TRBJ1-3): DGGITQSPKYLFRKEGQNVTLSCEQNLNHDAMYWYRQDPGQGLRLIYYSQIVNDFQKGDIAEGYSVSREKKESFPLTVTSAQKNPTAFYLCASSQPGTISGNTIYFGEGSWLTVV.

This clone showed up just a few times. Distinct nucleotide sequences in the sample also encode this CDR3. The rearrangement joins TRBV7-9 to TRBJ1-3, with unresolved D. The CDR3 loop spans 11 amino acids. Per the germline V gene, CDR1 is SEHNR and CDR2 is FQNEAQ (reference sequence). V was pared by 4 bases and J by 7 bases, with 5 bases between. Here the CDR3 DNA reads TGTGCCAGCAGCTCGCAGAACACCATATATTTT. This sequence encodes CASSSQNTIYF.

The V gene is TRBV7-9, the J gene TRBJ2-5; a weak D match, TRBD1 (6 bases). Germline-derived CDR1 and CDR2 are SEHNR and FQNEAQ (reference sequence). The CDR3 is 14 residues long. Trimming left V 1 base short and J 4 bases short, with 10 bases between. This chain's CDR3 is CASSLVLGGETQYF. As DNA, the CDR3 is TGTGCCAGCAGCTTAGTGCTAGGGGGAGAGACCCAGTACTTC.

The gene calls are TRBV5-4 and TRBJ1-5; no reliable D call. Trimming stripped 0 bases from V and 4 bases from J, with 8 bases between. The CDR3 consists of 14 residues. Germline CDR1 reads SGHNT; CDR2 reads YYREEE (reference sequence). The CDR3 bases are TGTGCCAGCAGCTTGGGGCCGGGGAATCAGCCCCAGCATTTT. Its protein product is CASSLGPGNQPQHF.

The V and J genes are TRBV7-7 and TRBJ2-5, with D tentatively TRBD1 (6 bases). This CDR3 contains 14 residues. CDR1 and CDR2 from the germline V gene are SSHAT and FNYEAQ (reference sequence). Trimming removed 5 bases from V and 3 bases from J, with 13 bases in between. The CDR3 reads CASSAGQSKETQYF. For the CDR3, the DNA is TGTGCCAGCAGCGCCGGACAGTCCAAAGAGACCCAGTACTTC.

CDR3 DNA: TGTGCCAGCAGCTTTGGGGGCGACTTAGGCTACACCTTC. As protein: CASSFGGDLGYTF. V and J are TRBV7-8 and TRBJ1-2, with D maybe TRBD1 (6 bases). The CDR3 consists of 13 residues. V was pared by 3 bases and J by 8 bases, with 13 bases between. CDR1 is SGHVS, CDR2 FQNEAQ, per germline. Full variable domain (remainder filled in from reference TRBV7-8 and TRBJ1-2): GAGVSQSPRYKVAKRGQDVALRCDPISGHVSLFWYQQALGQGPEFLTYFQNEAQLDKSGLPSDRFFAERPEGSVSTLKIQRTQQEDSAVYLCASSFGGDLGYTFGSGTRLTVV.

The genes are TRBV4-3 and TRBJ1-1; weak D call: TRBD1 (5 bases). Germline V lookup: CDR1 LGHNA, CDR2 YSLEER. This CDR3 is built from 14 residues. Trimming left V 1 base short and J 1 base short, with 7 bases between. The CDR3 here is CASSQGQSNTEAFF. CDR3 DNA: TGCGCCAGCAGCCAAGGACAGTCGAACACTGAAGCTTTCTTT.

This chain links TRBV4-1 with TRBJ1-2; possibly TRBD1 for D (6 bases). CDR1 is MGHRA and CDR2 is YSYEKL in the germline V gene. This CDR3 has 16 residues. The V gene lost 1 base and the J gene lost 1 base, with 13 bases spanning the gap. The CDR3 DNA reads TGCGCCAGCAGCCAAGGGGCAGGGGCGAATAACTATGGCTACACCTTC. Encoded protein: CASSQGAGANNYGYTF.

The rearrangement links TRBV18 to TRBJ1-1; 7 bases map to TRBD1. There are 15 residues in the CDR3. Germline V gives CDR1 KGHSH, CDR2 LQKENI. Trimming cost V 4 bases and J 0 bases; bases outside gene matches: 5. This CDR3 reads CASSQGQLMNTEAFF. CDR3 bases: TGTGCCAGCTCACAGGGACAGCTGATGAACACTGAAGCTTTCTTT.

V and J are TRBV20-1 and TRBJ2-7; no clear D. This CDR3 contains 11 residues. V was trimmed by 6 bases and J by 5 bases, leaving 11 bases between them. Germline CDR1 DFQATT, CDR2 SNEGSKA (reference sequence). CDR3 sequence (DNA): TGCAGTGCCGCCATCGAGAACGAGCAGTACTTC. Protein product: CSAAIENEQYF.

This chain uses TRBV18 with TRBJ1-1; TRBD1 aligns across 9 bases. The V segment lost 4 bases and the J segment 4 bases; nucleotides outside the gene matches: 10. Germline values: CDR1 KGHSH, CDR2 LQKENI. This CDR3 comprises 16 residues. CDR3 nucleotides: TGTGCCAGCTCACAGAGACAGGGGGTGTCCTCCACTGAAGCTTTCTTT. Translation: CASSQRQGVSSTEAFF.

V is TRBV19 and J is TRBJ1-5; D gene unclear. This CDR3 has 16 residues. Trimming left V 10 bases short and J 0 bases short, with 19 bases between. The V gene's germline CDR1 is LNHDA and CDR2 SQIVND (reference sequence). This chain's CDR3 is CATLQKGGTSNQPQHF. The CDR3 DNA reads as TGTGCCACCCTTCAAAAGGGAGGCACTAGCAATCAGCCCCAGCATTTT.

This clone was counted between two and nine times. The J gene is TRBJ2-2, the V gene TRBV15; 8 bases map to TRBD2. J gave up 3 bases and V 5 bases, and 5 bases lay outside the gene matches. In germline, CDR1 is LNHNV, CDR2 YYDKDF (reference sequence). The CDR3 length is 15 residues. The chain's CDR3 is CATSAYGGDTGELFF. CDR3 bases: TGTGCCACCAGCGCCTACGGGGGGGACACCGGGGAGCTGTTTTTT.

The chain combines TRBV4-3 with TRBJ1-2, with D unclear. Trimming pared 3 bases from V and 4 bases from J, leaving 15 bases between. From germline, CDR1 is LGHNA and CDR2 YSLEER. This CDR3 is 15 amino acids long. CDR3 sequence (DNA): TGCGCCAGCAGCCAGGCCCCGGGCGGGATCTATGGCTACACCTTC. Amino acids: CASSQAPGGIYGYTF.

The chain combines TRBV10-3 with TRBJ2-5; 10 bases map to TRBD2. This CDR3 is 15 amino acids long. With V trimmed by 4 bases and J by 2 bases, 4 bases remained unmatched. Looked up from germline, CDR1 is ENHRY and CDR2 is SYGVKD. CDR3 residues: CAISVSGGGQETQYF. CDR3 DNA sequence: TGTGCCATCAGTGTAAGCGGGGGGGGACAAGAGACCCAGTACTTC.

Turning to this clone: One end of the junction does not line up with germline, which may come from a read error. The genes are TRBV11-3 and TRBJ2-5; TRBD1 aligns across 7 bases. This CDR3 has 13 amino acids. Germline CDR1 and CDR2: SGHNT and YENEEA. This CDR3 reads CASSIDRVETQYF. CDR3 nucleotide sequence: TGTGCCAGCAGCATAGACAGGGTTGAGACCCAGTACTTC.

The chain has TRBV29-1 and TRBJ2-5, with 8 bases that match TRBD2. The CDR3 sequence is 10 residues long. Germline loops: CDR1 SQVTM, CDR2 ANQGSEA. The CDR3 loop is CSGGTETQYF. The CDR3 DNA is TGCTCGGGGGGGACGGAGACCCAGTACTTC.

This clone was detected a few times. The chain carries TRBV30 and TRBJ2-7; 7 bases are a match to TRBD1. Germline CDR1 reads GTSNPN; CDR2 reads SVGIG (reference sequence). V was pared by 3 bases and J by 0 bases, with 8 bases of the junction left unmatched. This CDR3 has 15 residues. The CDR3 coding sequence is TGTGCCTGGAGGGGTAGAAACAGGGGCTCCTACGAGCAGTACTTC. This encodes CAWRGRNRGSYEQYF. The variable domain in full, completed from reference TRBV30 and TRBJ2-7, reads SQTIHQWPATLVQPVGSPLSLECTVEGTSNPNLYWYRQAAGRGLQLLFYSVGIGQISSEVPQNLSASRPQDRQFILSSKKLLLSDSGFYLCAWRGRNRGSYEQYFGPGTRLTVT.

The V and J genes are TRBV10-1 and TRBJ2-5; a weak D match, TRBD1 (5 bases). CDR1 and CDR2 (germline): WNHNN, SYGVQD (reference sequence). The V end was cut by 0 bases, the J end by 1 base, with 9 bases between. The CDR3 extends over 15 amino acids. The CDR3, as DNA: TGCGCCAGCAGTGAGTCAGGGGTCTCCCAAGAGACCCAGTACTTC. Amino acids: CASSESGVSQETQYF.

The rearrangement joins TRBV5-1 to TRBJ1-6; TRBD1 agrees at 9 bases. The germline V gene encodes CDR1 SGHRS and CDR2 YFSETQ. This CDR3 has 15 residues. V trimming: 0 bases; J trimming: 10 bases; junction bases outside the gene matches: 5. The CDR3 DNA is TGCGCCAGCAGCTTGGGGGACAGGGATCGGTCACCCCTCCACTTT. Amino acid sequence: CASSLGDRDRSPLHF. Full variable domain (remainder filled in from reference TRBV5-1 and TRBJ1-6): KAGVTQTPRYLIKTRGQQVTLSCSPISGHRSVSWYQQTPGQGLQFLFEYFSETQRNKGNFPGRFSGRQFSNSRSEMNVSTLELGDSALYLCASSLGDRDRSPLHFGNGTRLTVT.

This chain connects TRBV18 to TRBJ2-4; D is uncertain. Germline CDR1 is KGHSH and CDR2 is LQKENI. The V gene lost 4 bases and the J gene lost 2 bases, with 9 bases spanning the gap. The CDR3 consists of 14 residues. The CDR3 nucleotides read TGTGCCAGCTCACAGGAGATCTCCAAAAACATTCAGTACTTC. This gives the protein CASSQEISKNIQYF.

The CDR3 protein is CASSYSVTGGTEAFF. The CDR3 coding sequence is TGTGCCAGCAGTTACTCGGTTACAGGGGGCACTGAAGCTTTCTTT. The chain carries TRBV6-5 and TRBJ1-1; 8 bases agree with TRBD1. The CDR3 consists of 15 residues. Germline lookup yields CDR1 MNHEY and CDR2 SVGAGI. The V segment lost 0 bases and the J segment 4 bases; nucleotides outside the gene matches: 4.

This chain connects TRBV6-5 to TRBJ1-1; the D gene is possibly TRBD1 (5 bases). Germline CDR1 is MNHEY and CDR2 is SVGAGI. The CDR3 has 14 residues. Trimming pared 5 bases from V and 1 base from J, leaving 11 bases between. CDR3 residues: CASSPDRRNTEAFF. DNA of the CDR3: TGTGCCAGCAGTCCTGACAGACGGAACACTGAAGCTTTCTTT.

The chain is built from TRBV5-6 and TRBJ2-3, with 12 bases fitting TRBD2. V lost 0 bases, J lost 0 bases, and 5 bases stayed unmatched. CDR3 length: 18 amino acids. Per germline, CDR1 SGHDT and CDR2 YYEEEE. CDR3 amino acids: CASSLGLAGDLSTDTQYF. Written as DNA, the CDR3 is TGTGCCAGCAGCTTGGGACTAGCGGGAGACCTTAGCACAGATACGCAGTATTTT. The whole variable domain, remainder taken from reference TRBV5-6 and TRBJ2-3, is DAGVTQSPTHLIKTRGQQVTLRCSPKSGHDTVSWYQQALGQGPQFIFQYYEEEERQRGNFPDRFSGHQFPNYSSELNVNALLLGDSALYLCASSLGLAGDLSTDTQYFGPGTRLTVL.

This clone was picked up a small number of times. In DNA, the CDR3 is TGCGCCAGCAGCCAAGTGAGGGGACAGGGGGACACTGAAGCTTTCTTT. It yields the protein CASSQVRGQGDTEAFF. The chain couples TRBV4-1 to TRBJ1-1; TRBD1 aligns across 11 bases. After removal of 1 base from V and 3 bases from J, the junction contained 4 bases not matched to a gene. The CDR3 spans 16 residues. Per germline, CDR1 MGHRA and CDR2 YSYEKL.